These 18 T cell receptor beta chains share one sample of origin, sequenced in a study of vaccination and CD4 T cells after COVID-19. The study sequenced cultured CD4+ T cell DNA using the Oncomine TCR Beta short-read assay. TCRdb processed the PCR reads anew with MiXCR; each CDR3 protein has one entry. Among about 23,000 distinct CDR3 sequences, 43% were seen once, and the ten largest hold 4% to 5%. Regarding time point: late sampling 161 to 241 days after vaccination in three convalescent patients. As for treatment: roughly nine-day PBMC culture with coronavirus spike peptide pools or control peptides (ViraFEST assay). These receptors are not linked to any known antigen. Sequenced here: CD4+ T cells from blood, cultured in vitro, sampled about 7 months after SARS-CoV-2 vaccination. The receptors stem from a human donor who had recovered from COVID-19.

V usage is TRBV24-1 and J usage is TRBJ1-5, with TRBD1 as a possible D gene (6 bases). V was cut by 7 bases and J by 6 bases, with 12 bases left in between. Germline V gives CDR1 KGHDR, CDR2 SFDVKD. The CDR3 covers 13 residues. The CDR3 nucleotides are TGTGCCACCAGCGGGACACGTGGTCAGCCCCAGCATTTT. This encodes CATSGTRGQPQHF.

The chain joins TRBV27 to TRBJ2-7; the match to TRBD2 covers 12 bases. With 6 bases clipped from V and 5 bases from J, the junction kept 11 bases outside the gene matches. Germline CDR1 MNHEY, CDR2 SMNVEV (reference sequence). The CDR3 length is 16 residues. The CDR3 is CASSLLAGGSHHEQYF. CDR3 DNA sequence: TGTGCCAGCAGCTTACTAGCGGGAGGTTCTCACCACGAGCAGTACTTC.

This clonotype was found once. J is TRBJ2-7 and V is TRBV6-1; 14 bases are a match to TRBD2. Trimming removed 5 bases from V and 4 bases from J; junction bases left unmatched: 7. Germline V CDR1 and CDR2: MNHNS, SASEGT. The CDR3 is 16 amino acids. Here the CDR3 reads CASSQGLAGVRYEQYF. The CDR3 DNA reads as TGTGCCAGCAGTCAGGGACTAGCGGGAGTTCGGTACGAGCAGTACTTC.

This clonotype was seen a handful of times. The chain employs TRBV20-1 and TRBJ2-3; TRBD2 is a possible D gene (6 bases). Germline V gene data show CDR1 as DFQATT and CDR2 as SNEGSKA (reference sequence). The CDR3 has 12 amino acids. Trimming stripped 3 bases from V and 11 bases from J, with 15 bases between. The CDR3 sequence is CSARPREVGQYF. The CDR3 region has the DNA TGCAGTGCTAGGCCTAGGGAGGTGGGGCAGTATTTT.

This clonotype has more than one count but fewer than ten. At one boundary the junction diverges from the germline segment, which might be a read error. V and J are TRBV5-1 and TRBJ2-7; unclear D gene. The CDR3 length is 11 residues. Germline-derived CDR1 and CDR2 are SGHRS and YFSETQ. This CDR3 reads CASSSSFEQYF. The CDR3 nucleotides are TGCGCCAGCAGCTCGTCCTTCGAGCAGTACTTC.

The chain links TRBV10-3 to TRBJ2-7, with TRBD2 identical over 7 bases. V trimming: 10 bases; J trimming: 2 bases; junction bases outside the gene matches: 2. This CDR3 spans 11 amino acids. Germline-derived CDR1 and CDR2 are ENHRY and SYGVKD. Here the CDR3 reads CATGTTYEQYF. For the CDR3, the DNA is TGTGCCACCGGGACTACCTACGAGCAGTACTTC.

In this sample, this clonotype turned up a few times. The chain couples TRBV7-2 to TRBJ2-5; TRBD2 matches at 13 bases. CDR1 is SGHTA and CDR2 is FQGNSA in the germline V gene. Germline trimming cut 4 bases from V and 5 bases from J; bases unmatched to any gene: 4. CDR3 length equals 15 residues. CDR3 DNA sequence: TGTGCCAGCAGCTGGACTAGCGGGAGCACGGAGACCCAGTACTTC. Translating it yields CASSWTSGSTETQYF.

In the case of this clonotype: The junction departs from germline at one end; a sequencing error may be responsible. CDR3 sequence (DNA): TGTGCTAGCAGCTTGATAATGCGGCGGGAGACCCAGTACTTC. Translated, it gives CASSLIMRRETQYF. The genes are TRBV7-7 and TRBJ2-5; the D is unclear. CDR1 and CDR2 (germline): SSHAT, FNYEAQ (reference sequence). The CDR3 has 14 residues.

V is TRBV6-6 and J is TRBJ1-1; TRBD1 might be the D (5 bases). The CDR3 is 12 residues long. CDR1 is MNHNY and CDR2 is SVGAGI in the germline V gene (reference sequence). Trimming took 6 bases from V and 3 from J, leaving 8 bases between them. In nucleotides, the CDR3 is TGTGCCAGCAGCCGGGGGGACACTGAAGCTTTCTTT. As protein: CASSRGDTEAFF.

The CDR3 is CASTTSANIQYF. The CDR3, as DNA: TGTGCCAGCACCACCTCTGCAAACATTCAGTACTTC. The chain employs TRBV28 and TRBJ2-4; no definite D call. Germline V gives CDR1 MDHEN, CDR2 SYDVKM. Trimming shortened V by 7 bases and J by 6 bases, and 10 bases separated the two germline ends. The CDR3 consists of 12 residues.

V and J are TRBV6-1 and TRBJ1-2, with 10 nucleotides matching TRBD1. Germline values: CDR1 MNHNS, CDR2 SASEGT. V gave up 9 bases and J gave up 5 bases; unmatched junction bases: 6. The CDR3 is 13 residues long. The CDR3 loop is CASRTGGYYGYTF. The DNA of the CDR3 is TGTGCCAGTAGGACAGGGGGATATTATGGCTACACCTTC.

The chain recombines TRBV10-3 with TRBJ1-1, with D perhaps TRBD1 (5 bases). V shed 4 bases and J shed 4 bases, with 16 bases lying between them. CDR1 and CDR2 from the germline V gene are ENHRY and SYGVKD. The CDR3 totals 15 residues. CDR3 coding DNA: TGTGCCATCAGTGGGGGGGGAACTAGACTCACTGAAGCTTTCTTT. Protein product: CAISGGGTRLTEAFF.

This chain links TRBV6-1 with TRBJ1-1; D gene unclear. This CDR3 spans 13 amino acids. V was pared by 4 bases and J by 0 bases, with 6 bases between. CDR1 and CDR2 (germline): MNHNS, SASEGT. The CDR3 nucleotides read TGTGCCAGCAGTGTGACCCTGAACACTGAAGCTTTCTTT. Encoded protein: CASSVTLNTEAFF.

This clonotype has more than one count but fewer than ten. The CDR3 sequence: CASSLGIGLVSSGTYEQYF. The DNA of the CDR3 is TGTGCCAGCAGCTTAGGGATTGGGCTTGTGTCTAGCGGAACCTACGAGCAGTACTTC. The V call is TRBV7-2, the J call TRBJ2-7; 7 nucleotides agree with TRBD2. Germline V gene lookup returns CDR1 SGHTA and CDR2 FQGNSA. V shed 1 base and J 2 bases; nucleotides not matched to a gene: 17. This CDR3 has 19 residues. The variable domain in full, with the rest retrieved from reference TRBV7-2 and TRBJ2-7, is GAGVSQSPSNKVTEKGKDVELRCDPISGHTALYWYRQSLGQGLEFLIYFQGNSAPDKSGLPSDRFSAERTGGSVSTLTIQRTQQEDSAVYLCASSLGIGLVSSGTYEQYFGPGTRLTVT.

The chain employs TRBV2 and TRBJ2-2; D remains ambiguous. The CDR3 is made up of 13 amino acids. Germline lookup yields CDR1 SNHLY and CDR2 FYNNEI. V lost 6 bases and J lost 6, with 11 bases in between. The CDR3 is CASRASGAGELFF. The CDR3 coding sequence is TGTGCCAGCAGAGCCTCGGGCGCCGGGGAGCTGTTTTTT.

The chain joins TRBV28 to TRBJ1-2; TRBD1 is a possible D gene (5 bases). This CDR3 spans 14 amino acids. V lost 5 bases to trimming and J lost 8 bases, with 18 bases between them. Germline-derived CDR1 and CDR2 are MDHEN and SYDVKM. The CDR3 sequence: CASSMNPGWLGYTF. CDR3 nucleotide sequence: TGTGCCAGCAGTATGAATCCAGGGTGGTTAGGCTACACCTTC.

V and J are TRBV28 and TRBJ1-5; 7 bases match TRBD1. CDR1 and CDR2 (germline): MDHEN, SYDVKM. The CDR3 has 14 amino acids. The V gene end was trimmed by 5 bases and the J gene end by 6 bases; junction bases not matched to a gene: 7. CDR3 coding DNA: TGTGCCAGCAGTCCACGACAGGGAAGTCAGCCCCAGCATTTT. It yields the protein CASSPRQGSQPQHF.

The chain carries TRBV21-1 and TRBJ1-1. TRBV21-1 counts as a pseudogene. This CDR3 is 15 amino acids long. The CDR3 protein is CASSKGAPLNTEAFF. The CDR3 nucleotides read TGTGCCAGCAGCAAAGGGGCTCCTTTGAACACTGAAGCTTTCTTT.